The rows below give T cell receptor beta chains drawn from one sample of a study of blood T cell repertoires in COVID-19. Here immunoSEQ multiplex PCR was the method, and the copy in TCRdb shows in-frame clones only, minus some. The data contain around 450,000 clones, about 90% of them singletons. Input material: PBMCs or T cells enriched from blood (not recorded which). All receptors derive from a woman aged 18-30 years who had recovered from COVID-19. Both conserved end residues are trimmed from each CDR3. A D gene is named only where the DNA matches it firmly.

TRBV28,TRBJ1-2,TRBD1,ASSWDRSYGYT
TRBV5-1,TRBJ2-5,TRBD1,ASSPLAGGQETQY
TRBV6-5,TRBJ1-6,.,ASSYLNSPLH
TRBV28,TRBJ1-5,.,ASSQAGLVQTERIGGPLDQPQH
TRBV5-1,TRBJ2-1,TRBD2,ASSAGGSSYNEQF
TRBV3-1/TRBV3-2,TRBJ1-1,.,ASSQEGAWGTEAF
TRBV19,TRBJ2-7,TRBD1,ASSHTGVDEQY
TRBV28,TRBJ2-5,TRBD1,ASSLPGQRTQY
TRBV7-6,TRBJ2-2,.,ASTPNQGMNTGELF
TRBV28,TRBJ1-1,.,ASTLGGNDEAF
TRBV5-6,TRBJ2-1,TRBD2,ASSSMTSAYNEQF
TRBV5-4,TRBJ1-1,.,ASSLVGRGQTEAF
TRBV3-1/TRBV3-2,TRBJ1-6,.,ASSHYMSSYNSPLH
TRBV19,TRBJ1-1,TRBD1,ASSSEGTADHTEAF
TRBV6-1,TRBJ2-5,TRBD2,ASSGAGGRGETQY
TRBV2,TRBJ1-2,TRBD1,ASSDSGQNYGYT
TRBV7-3,TRBJ2-3,TRBD1,ASSLAGQGASDTQY
TRBV6-1,TRBJ2-1,TRBD1,ASSDYGQGANEQF
TRBV5-1,TRBJ2-5,.,ASSLDAGETQY
TRBV11-2,TRBJ2-1,TRBD2,ASSLYLAGRYNEQF
TRBV7-9,TRBJ1-2,.,ASSFVPGNYGYT
TRBV9,TRBJ1-1,TRBD1,ASSVAGQGKAF
TRBV5-1,TRBJ1-1,.,ASSSTPQENTEAF
TRBV2,TRBJ2-3,TRBD2,ASRVGLAASTDTQY
TRBV2,TRBJ1-5,.,ASSEGATSNQPQH
TRBV18,TRBJ1-1,.,ASSGIARDKTEAF
TRBV6-6,TRBJ1-5,.,ASSYSPRVSNQPQH
TRBV2,TRBJ1-3,.,ASRGGSSGNTIY
TRBV28,TRBJ1-2,TRBD1,ASTPRTGYGYT
TRBV29-1,TRBJ2-1,TRBD1,SVLGTGFSYEQF
TRBV11-2,TRBJ1-2,TRBD1,ASSSLGFELTGSGYT